The 20 T cell receptor beta chains below were found in one sample sequenced in a study of immune cell composition in non-small cell lung cancer. TCRdb's table, derived via immunoSEQ multiplex PCR, lists solely in-frame clones and lacks some. The sample contains 8,000 or so clones, 65% to 75% of which appear only once. The specimen sequenced was lung tumor tissue. All receptors come from a human donor with non-small cell lung cancer.

This clone was recorded once. Germline and junction disagree at one end, which may indicate a read error. The chain carries TRBV12-5 and TRBJ1-1; maybe TRBD1 (5 bases). The CDR3 has 15 amino acids. CDR1 LGHNT and CDR2 FRNRAP come from the germline V gene. The CDR3 is CASGFWGGVKTEAFF. In DNA, the CDR3 is TGTGCTAGTGGTTTTTGGGGCGGGGTGAAGACTGAAGCTTTCTTT.

The chain joins TRBV5-1 to TRBJ2-7; 8 bases match TRBD1. The trim removed 3 bases at V and 5 bases at J, leaving 10 bases unmatched. This CDR3 contains 15 residues. Germline values: CDR1 SGHRS, CDR2 YFSETQ. The CDR3 nucleotides read TGCGCCAGCAGCTGGCCCGCGGACAGGGCCAACGAGCAGTACTTC. Its translation is CASSWPADRANEQYF.

With regard to this clone: Other DNA sequences within the sample encode an identical CDR3. The chain has TRBV5-8 and TRBJ2-3; 9 nucleotides align to TRBD2. V lost 0 bases, J lost 1 base, and 0 bases stayed unmatched. The germline V gene encodes CDR1 SGHTS and CDR2 YDEGEE. The CDR3 runs to 15 residues. The CDR3, as DNA: TGTGCCAGCAGCTTGGGACTAGCGGGCACAGATACGCAGTATTTT. This translates into CASSLGLAGTDTQYF.

The V call is TRBV19, the J call TRBJ2-7; 10 bases agree with TRBD1. Germline V lookup: CDR1 LNHDA, CDR2 SQIVND (reference sequence). The CDR3 runs to 16 residues. The junction had 10 bases not matched to a gene; V was cut back by 5 bases and J by 3 bases. CDR3 bases: TGTGCCAGTAGTCTGACAGGGGGCGCTGGGGTCTACGAGCAGTACTTC. Translated, it gives CASSLTGGAGVYEQYF. The whole variable domain, remainder taken from reference TRBV19 and TRBJ2-7, is DGGITQSPKYLFRKEGQNVTLSCEQNLNHDAMYWYRQDPGQGLRLIYYSQIVNDFQKGDIAEGYSVSREKKESFPLTVTSAQKNPTAFYLCASSLTGGAGVYEQYFGPGTRLTVT.

The chain is built from TRBV5-1 and TRBJ2-1; a possible D gene is TRBD1 (6 bases). Between the trimmed V and J ends, which lost 0 bases and 1 base, there was a span of 14 bases. This CDR3 is 17 amino acids long. In germline, CDR1 is SGHRS, CDR2 YFSETQ. The CDR3, as DNA: TGCGCCAGCAGCTTGGCAGGGGTCGGGATTTCCTACAATGAGCAGTTCTTC. This encodes CASSLAGVGISYNEQFF.

The rearrangement links TRBV18 to TRBJ2-7; TRBD2 might be the D (5 bases). V lost 3 bases, J lost 5 bases, and 11 bases lay in between. This CDR3 is 13 amino acids long. Germline values: CDR1 KGHSH, CDR2 LQKENI. In nucleotides, the CDR3 is TGTGCCAGCTCACCCGGGAACTGGGACGAGCAGTACTTC. Translating gives CASSPGNWDEQYF.

The genes are TRBV5-1 and TRBJ2-3, with 10 bases fitting TRBD1. The CDR3 totals 17 residues. Per germline, CDR1 SGHRS and CDR2 YFSETQ. V was pared by 3 bases and J by 0 bases, with 7 bases of the junction left unmatched. The DNA of the CDR3 is TGCGCCAGCAGCTGGGGGACAGGGGACTCTAGCACAGATACGCAGTATTTT. Amino acid sequence: CASSWGTGDSSTDTQYF.

The chain couples TRBV5-8 to TRBJ2-5; D may be TRBD1 (5 bases). CDR3 length equals 12 residues. CDR1 is SGHTS and CDR2 is YDEGEE in the germline V gene. Trimming left V 4 bases short and J 5 bases short, with 9 bases between. CDR3 amino acids: CASSPNRETQYF. DNA for the CDR3: TGTGCCAGCAGCCCAAACAGGGAGACCCAGTACTTC.

This chain joins TRBV19 and TRBJ2-5; tentatively, D is TRBD1 (6 bases). V was trimmed by 5 bases and J by 5 bases, leaving 15 bases between them. CDR3 length equals 14 residues. Germline V gene lookup returns CDR1 LNHDA and CDR2 SQIVND (reference sequence). The CDR3 region is CASSPGQNWETQYF. The DNA of the CDR3 is TGTGCCAGTAGTCCCGGACAGAATTGGGAGACCCAGTACTTC.

The chain uses TRBV30 and TRBJ2-5; TRBD2 aligns across 12 bases. J gave up 4 bases and V 3 bases, and 15 bases lay outside the gene matches. Per germline, CDR1 GTSNPN and CDR2 SVGIG (reference sequence). The CDR3 totals 18 residues. Here the CDR3 DNA reads TGTGCCTGGAGCCGCCTTCGCGGGCTAGCGGGGGGGCGAGAGACCCAGTACTTC. Translated: CAWSRLRGLAGGRETQYF.

This sequence joins TRBV27 and TRBJ2-7; D might be TRBD1 (6 bases). CDR1 and CDR2 from the germline V gene are MNHEY and SMNVEV (reference sequence). This CDR3 contains 13 residues. The V gene lost 3 bases and the J gene lost 3 bases, with 9 bases spanning the gap. CDR3 loop: CASSLTGRYEQYF. The CDR3 DNA follows: TGTGCCAGCAGTTTGACAGGTCGCTACGAGCAGTACTTC.

This clone was seen a handful of times. V usage is TRBV10-3 and J usage is TRBJ2-2, with unresolved D. Trimming stripped 3 bases from V and 0 bases from J, with 5 bases between. The CDR3 consists of 14 residues. The germline V gene has CDR1 ENHRY and CDR2 SYGVKD. The CDR3 protein is CAISDYANTGELFF. DNA for the CDR3: TGTGCCATCAGTGATTATGCGAACACCGGGGAGCTGTTTTTT.

This clone was seen once. The chain's CDR3 is CAWDKQGARGYTF. CDR3 sequence (DNA): TGTGCCTGGGATAAACAGGGGGCAAGGGGCTACACCTTC. The chain recombines TRBV30 with TRBJ1-2; TRBD1 matches 9 bases. There are 13 residues in the CDR3. CDR1 and CDR2 from the germline V gene are GTSNPN and SVGIG (reference sequence). V dropped 5 bases and J dropped 8; count of bases not matched to a gene: 9. The full variable domain, with the rest looked up from reference TRBV30 and TRBJ1-2, is SQTIHQWPATLVQPVGSPLSLECTVEGTSNPNLYWYRQAAGRGLQLLFYSVGIGQISSEVPQNLSASRPQDRQFILSSKKLLLSDSGFYLCAWDKQGARGYTFGSGTRLTVV.

This clone was observed a few times. The gene calls are TRBV14 and TRBJ1-3; the match to TRBD1 covers 8 bases. Looked up from germline, CDR1 is SGHDN and CDR2 is FVKESK. This CDR3 contains 14 residues. V shed 4 bases and J 14 bases; nucleotides not matched to a gene: 13. CDR3 sequence: CASSPFEGTGRVYF. The CDR3, as DNA: TGTGCCAGCAGCCCGTTCGAGGGGACAGGTCGAGTATATTTT.

The chain joins TRBV5-4 to TRBJ1-2; 9 nucleotides align to TRBD1. The CDR3 extends over 15 amino acids. Per the germline V gene, CDR1 is SGHNT and CDR2 is YYREEE (reference sequence). V dropped 3 bases and J dropped 2; count of bases not matched to a gene: 5. The CDR3 sequence: CASSSQGAGNYGYTF. CDR3 nucleotide sequence: TGTGCCAGCAGCTCACAGGGGGCAGGGAACTATGGCTACACCTTC.

The chain joins TRBV7-9 to TRBJ1-4; 9 nucleotides match TRBD1. The germline V gene has CDR1 SEHNR and CDR2 FQNEAQ (reference sequence). J gave up 3 bases and V 4 bases, and 12 bases lay outside the gene matches. CDR3 size: 18 residues. Here the CDR3 reads CASSSPGTGSVANEKLFF. The CDR3 nucleotides read TGTGCCAGCAGCTCCCCCGGGACAGGGAGTGTAGCTAATGAAAAACTGTTTTTT.

This clone was detected only a few times. This chain connects TRBV6-5 to TRBJ2-5; D possibly corresponds to TRBD1 (5 bases). Germline V gene lookup returns CDR1 MNHEY and CDR2 SVGAGI. The CDR3 runs 13 residues. The V and J ends lost 0 bases and 7 bases respectively, with 9 bases between them. The CDR3 sequence is CASSYSQGRTQYF. The CDR3 region has the DNA TGTGCCAGCAGTTACTCTCAGGGTAGGACCCAGTACTTC.

This clone was observed a single time. The CDR3: CARAPRGGEQFF. CDR3 bases: TGTGCCAGGGCCCCTCGCGGGGGTGAGCAGTTCTTC. The genes are TRBV2 and TRBJ2-1; 7 bases are shared with TRBD2. The J segment lost 9 bases and the V segment lost 9 bases, leaving 8 bases of the junction unmatched. CDR1 and CDR2 (germline): SNHLY, FYNNEI. The CDR3 is made up of 12 amino acids.

There are a few counts of this clone. Germline is not matched at one junction end, which may reflect a read error. The chain combines TRBV6-6 with TRBJ1-5; TRBD1 matches at 8 bases. Germline lookup yields CDR1 MNHNY and CDR2 SVGAGI (reference sequence). The CDR3 extends over 13 amino acids. Here the CDR3 reads CASTPGGKQPQHF. The CDR3 DNA reads as TGTGCCAGCACCCCAGGGGGCAAGCAGCCCCAGCATTTT.

The chain uses TRBV11-2 and TRBJ2-7, with 11 bases lining up with TRBD2. CDR3 size: 15 residues. Germline trimming cut 5 bases from V and 3 bases from J; bases unmatched to any gene: 6. The germline CDR1 and CDR2 sequences are SGHAT and FQNNGV. This CDR3 reads CASSLGLAEHYEQYF. CDR3 coding DNA: TGTGCCAGCAGCCTGGGACTAGCGGAGCACTACGAGCAGTACTTC.